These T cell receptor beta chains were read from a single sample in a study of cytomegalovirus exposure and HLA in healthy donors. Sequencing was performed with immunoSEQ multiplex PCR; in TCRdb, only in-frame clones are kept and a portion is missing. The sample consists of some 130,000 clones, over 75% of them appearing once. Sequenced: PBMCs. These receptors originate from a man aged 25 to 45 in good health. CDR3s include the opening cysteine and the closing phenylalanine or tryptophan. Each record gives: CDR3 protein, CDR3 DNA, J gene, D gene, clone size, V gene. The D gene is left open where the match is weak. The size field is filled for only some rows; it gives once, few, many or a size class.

CDR3: CATSRDFPGFVFRSAYGYTF; DNA: TGTGCCACCAGCAGAGATTTTCCAGGGTTCGTGTTTCGGTCTGCTTATGGCTACACCTTC; J: TRBJ1-2; D: .; size: .; V: TRBV15
CDR3: CAWSHGQGNTDTQYF; DNA: TGTGCCTGGAGTCACGGACAGGGGAATACAGATACGCAGTATTTT; J: TRBJ2-3; D: TRBD1; size: .; V: TRBV30
CDR3: CASSLDRGRSPLHF; DNA: TGTGCCAGCAGCTTAGACAGGGGACGTTCACCCCTCCACTTT; J: TRBJ1-6; D: TRBD1; size: .; V: TRBV7-2
CDR3: CASSVSGQGNSPLHF; DNA: TGTGCCAGCAGCGTATCGGGACAGGGAAATTCACCCCTCCACTTT; J: TRBJ1-6; D: TRBD1; size: .; V: TRBV6-1
CDR3: CASSDLSTDTQYF; DNA: TGCGCCAGCAGTGATCTCAGCACAGATACGCAGTATTTT; J: TRBJ2-3; D: .; size: .; V: TRBV10-2
CDR3: CSHPRGAGDLETQYF; DNA: TGCAGCCACCCCCGGGGAGCGGGAGATCTGGAGACCCAGTACTTC; J: TRBJ2-5; D: TRBD2; size: .; V: TRBV29-1
CDR3: CASSLGTSGKSTDTQYF; DNA: TGCGCCAGCAGCTTGGGGACTAGCGGGAAATCCACAGATACGCAGTATTTT; J: TRBJ2-3; D: TRBD2; size: .; V: TRBV5-1
CDR3: CASSGLRTGRNEKLFF; DNA: TGTGCCAGCAGCGGCCTCCGGACAGGCCGGAATGAAAAACTGTTTTTT; J: TRBJ1-4; D: .; size: .; V: TRBV21-1
CDR3: CASSQQGGSSYNEQFF; DNA: TGTGCCAGCAGCCAGCAGGGGGGTAGCTCCTACAATGAGCAGTTCTTC; J: TRBJ2-1; D: .; size: .; V: TRBV7-2
CDR3: CASSRLGQGHTEAFF; DNA: TGTGCCAGCAGCCGCCTTGGACAGGGTCACACTGAAGCTTTCTTT; J: TRBJ1-1; D: TRBD1; size: .; V: TRBV7-8
CDR3: CASSVGGYSNQPQHF; DNA: TGTGCCAGCAGCGTTGGGGGGTATAGCAATCAGCCCCAGCATTTT; J: TRBJ1-5; D: .; size: once; V: TRBV9
CDR3: CASSPPGGSRPVEQYF; DNA: TGTGCCAGCTCACCACCAGGGGGATCTAGACCCGTCGAGCAGTACTTC; J: TRBJ2-7; D: .; size: .; V: TRBV18
CDR3: CASSYESSYNSPLHF; DNA: TGTGCCAGCAGTTATGAGAGCTCCTATAATTCACCCCTCCACTTT; J: TRBJ1-6; D: .; size: .; V: TRBV6-6
CDR3: CASSTQGYGYTF; DNA: TGTGCCAGCAGCACACAGGGCTATGGCTACACCTTC; J: TRBJ1-2; D: .; size: .; V: TRBV5-4
CDR3: CAISESWATNTEAFF; DNA: TGTGCCATCAGTGAGTCTTGGGCTACGAACACTGAAGCTTTCTTT; J: TRBJ1-1; D: .; size: once; V: TRBV10-3
CDR3: CASSPIRGGEF; DNA: TGTGCCAGCAGCCCTATTCGGGGTGGGGAATTT; J: TRBJ1-4; D: .; size: once; V: TRBV7-3
CDR3: CASSLVASGRNNEQFF; DNA: TGTGCCAGCAGCTTAGTCGCTAGCGGGAGGAATAATGAGCAGTTCTTC; J: TRBJ2-1; D: TRBD2; size: .; V: TRBV11-3
CDR3: CASSQVGGSYEQYF; DNA: TGCGCCAGCAGCCAAGTGGGGGGCTCCTACGAGCAGTACTTC; J: TRBJ2-7; D: .; size: .; V: TRBV4-1
CDR3: CASSEGPDRGYEQYF; DNA: TGTGCCAGCAGTGAGGGTCCGGACAGGGGTTACGAGCAGTACTTC; J: TRBJ2-7; D: TRBD1; size: .; V: TRBV6-1
CDR3: CATSRDRGSNQPQHF; DNA: TGTGCCACCAGCAGAGATCGGGGGAGCAATCAGCCCCAGCATTTT; J: TRBJ1-5; D: .; size: .; V: TRBV15
CDR3: CASSLTRSGGTYEQYF; DNA: TGTGCCAGCTCACTGACCCGGTCGGGGGGCACCTACGAGCAGTACTTC; J: TRBJ2-7; D: .; size: .; V: TRBV18
CDR3: CASSAGGPEETQYF; DNA: TGTGCCAGCAGCGCAGGAGGCCCCGAAGAGACCCAGTACTTC; J: TRBJ2-5; D: .; size: .; V: TRBV9
CDR3: CASSFWTTQETQYF; DNA: TGTGCCAGCAGCTTCTGGACTACCCAAGAGACCCAGTACTTC; J: TRBJ2-5; D: .; size: .; V: TRBV5-8
CDR3: CAISESTDRTYEQYF; DNA: TGTGCCATCAGTGAGTCTACGGACAGAACCTACGAGCAGTACTTC; J: TRBJ2-7; D: .; size: once; V: TRBV10-3
CDR3: CASTWTSGTSGELFF; DNA: TGTGCCAGCACCTGGACTAGCGGGACATCCGGGGAGCTGTTTTTT; J: TRBJ2-2; D: TRBD2; size: .; V: TRBV11-1
CDR3: CASSPGVASDTQYF; DNA: TGTGCCAGCAGCCCAGGGGTGGCTTCGGATACGCAGTATTTT; J: TRBJ2-3; D: .; size: .; V: TRBV7-3
CDR3: CATSRDRTASYEQYF; DNA: TGTGCCACCAGCAGAGATAGGACAGCCTCCTACGAGCAGTACTTC; J: TRBJ2-7; D: .; size: .; V: TRBV15
CDR3: CASGGLQYGYTF; DNA: TGTGCCAGCGGGGGGTTACAATATGGCTACACCTTC; J: TRBJ1-2; D: .; size: .; V: TRBV6-5
CDR3: CASSFVGRETQYF; DNA: TGTGCCAGCAGCTTTGTAGGGAGGGAGACCCAGTACTTC; J: TRBJ2-5; D: .; size: once; V: TRBV5-6